The rows below give T cell receptor beta chains drawn from one sample of a study of blood T cell repertoires in COVID-19. Libraries were prepared by immunoSEQ multiplex PCR; TCRdb keeps only in-frame clonotypes and omits some of them. The table lists around 150,000 clones, 80% to 95% of them singletons. Material: peripheral blood. The receptors were sampled from a man younger than 45 with COVID-19, enrolled during active disease. Each CDR3 is given with its conserved first and last residue. D genes are given only for firm matches. The size field is filled for only some rows; it gives once, few, many or a size class.

d_gene: TRBD1
v_gene: TRBV7-3
len: 14
abundance: few
j_gene: TRBJ1-1
CDR3aa: CASSTGGANTEAFF
CDR3nt: TGTGCCAGCAGTACAGGGGGAGCGAACACTGAAGCTTTCTTT

d_gene: TRBD1
v_gene: TRBV5-8
len: 16
abundance: -
j_gene: TRBJ1-4
CDR3aa: CASSLALGQLREKLFF
CDR3nt: TGTGCCAGCAGCTTGGCCCTGGGACAGCTAAGAGAAAAACTGTTTTTT

d_gene: -
v_gene: TRBV7-9
len: 15
abundance: -
j_gene: TRBJ2-1
CDR3aa: CASSSRGAAYNEQFF
CDR3nt: TGTGCCAGCAGCTCCCGGGGGGCGGCCTACAATGAGCAGTTCTTC

d_gene: TRBD2
v_gene: TRBV11-2
len: 14
abundance: -
j_gene: TRBJ2-7
CDR3aa: CASSLGTRVYEQYF
CDR3nt: TGTGCCAGCAGCTTAGGGACTAGGGTCTACGAGCAGTACTTC

d_gene: TRBD1
v_gene: TRBV5-4
len: 17
abundance: -
j_gene: TRBJ2-7
CDR3aa: CASSLDLGQGTSYEQYF
CDR3nt: TGTGCCAGCAGCTTGGATCTTGGACAGGGGACTTCCTACGAGCAGTACTTC

d_gene: -
v_gene: TRBV9
len: 14
abundance: -
j_gene: TRBJ1-4
CDR3aa: CASSSRRGGEKLFF
CDR3nt: TGTGCCAGCAGCTCTAGGAGGGGAGGCGAAAAACTGTTTTTT

d_gene: TRBD1
v_gene: TRBV11-2
len: 14
abundance: -
j_gene: TRBJ2-5
CDR3aa: CASSFRQGWETQYF
CDR3nt: TGTGCCAGCAGCTTTAGACAGGGTTGGGAGACCCAGTACTTC

d_gene: TRBD1
v_gene: TRBV5-4
len: 12
abundance: -
j_gene: TRBJ2-4
CDR3aa: CASSPGGNIQYF
CDR3nt: TGTGCCAGCAGCCCAGGGGGCAACATTCAGTACTTC

d_gene: TRBD2
v_gene: TRBV7-8
len: 17
abundance: few
j_gene: TRBJ2-3
CDR3aa: CASSLVSGLAGLDTQYF
CDR3nt: TGTGCCAGCAGCTTAGTGTCCGGACTAGCGGGACTGGATACGCAGTATTTT

d_gene: -
v_gene: TRBV7-7
len: 17
abundance: -
j_gene: TRBJ2-3
CDR3aa: CASSRLPTSSSTDTQYF
CDR3nt: TGTGCCAGCAGCCGACTCCCGACCTCGTCTAGCACAGATACGCAGTATTTT

d_gene: -
v_gene: TRBV7-9
len: 15
abundance: -
j_gene: TRBJ2-2
CDR3aa: CASSGRDSNTGELFF
CDR3nt: TGTGCCAGCAGCGGCCGGGACTCGAACACCGGGGAGCTGTTTTTT

d_gene: TRBD2
v_gene: TRBV5-1
len: 15
abundance: -
j_gene: TRBJ2-1
CDR3aa: CASSLLAGGYNEQFF
CDR3nt: TGCGCCAGCAGCCTCCTAGCGGGAGGCTACAATGAGCAGTTCTTC

d_gene: -
v_gene: TRBV7-3
len: 13
abundance: once
j_gene: TRBJ1-1
CDR3aa: CASSLNRDTEAFF
CDR3nt: TGTGCCAGCAGCTTAAACAGGGACACTGAAGCTTTCTTT

d_gene: TRBD2
v_gene: TRBV14
len: 17
abundance: -
j_gene: TRBJ2-3
CDR3aa: CASSQVVAGAPRNTQYF
CDR3nt: TGTGCCAGCAGCCAAGTGGTAGCGGGAGCCCCGCGAAATACGCAGTATTTT

d_gene: -
v_gene: TRBV7-3
len: 14
abundance: -
j_gene: TRBJ1-1
CDR3aa: CASRISGMNTEAFF
CDR3nt: TGTGCCAGCAGGATCAGCGGTATGAACACTGAAGCTTTCTTT

d_gene: TRBD1
v_gene: TRBV18
len: 15
abundance: once
j_gene: TRBJ1-2
CDR3aa: CASSPGQGERYGYTF
CDR3nt: TGTGCCAGCTCTCCCGGACAGGGAGAACGATATGGCTACACCTTC

d_gene: -
v_gene: TRBV5-4
len: 15
abundance: -
j_gene: TRBJ2-7
CDR3aa: CASSDGGRSSYEQYF
CDR3nt: TGTGCCAGCAGCGACGGAGGCAGGAGCTCCTACGAGCAGTACTTC

d_gene: TRBD1
v_gene: TRBV27
len: 15
abundance: once
j_gene: TRBJ1-1
CDR3aa: CASSPWTGQNTEAFF
CDR3nt: TGTGCCAGCAGTCCCTGGACAGGGCAGAACACTGAAGCTTTCTTT

d_gene: TRBD2
v_gene: TRBV18
len: 18
abundance: -
j_gene: TRBJ2-1
CDR3aa: CASSPPGRGGWVRNEQFF
CDR3nt: TGTGCCAGCTCACCACCGGGACGGGGGGGCTGGGTACGGAATGAGCAGTTCTTC

d_gene: -
v_gene: TRBV19
len: 13
abundance: -
j_gene: TRBJ1-1
CDR3aa: CASSIGGITEAFF
CDR3nt: TGTGCCAGTAGTATAGGCGGGATCACTGAAGCTTTCTTT

d_gene: -
v_gene: TRBV9
len: 15
abundance: -
j_gene: TRBJ2-1
CDR3aa: CASSVVGSSYNEQFF
CDR3nt: TGTGCCAGCAGCGTAGTAGGGAGCTCCTACAATGAGCAGTTCTTC

d_gene: TRBD2
v_gene: TRBV7-2
len: 16
abundance: -
j_gene: TRBJ2-3
CDR3aa: CASSLASAGGRDTQYF
CDR3nt: TGTGCCAGCAGCTTAGCTTCAGCGGGAGGGAGGGATACGCAGTATTTT

d_gene: TRBD1
v_gene: TRBV5-1
len: 14
abundance: -
j_gene: TRBJ2-5
CDR3aa: CASSGTGGRETQYF
CDR3nt: TGCGCCAGCAGCGGGACAGGGGGTAGGGAGACCCAGTACTTC

d_gene: TRBD1
v_gene: TRBV28
len: 15
abundance: -
j_gene: TRBJ1-1
CDR3aa: CASSPGTAGDTEAFF
CDR3nt: TGTGCCAGCAGTCCGGGGACAGCGGGGGACACTGAAGCTTTCTTT

d_gene: -
v_gene: TRBV7-2
len: 15
abundance: -
j_gene: TRBJ1-1
CDR3aa: CASSNLDNVGSEAFF
CDR3nt: TGTGCCAGCAGCAATCTGGACAACGTGGGGTCTGAAGCTTTCTTT

d_gene: -
v_gene: TRBV11-2
len: 12
abundance: -
j_gene: TRBJ2-2
CDR3aa: CASSLQTGELFF
CDR3nt: TGTGCCAGCAGCTTGCAGACCGGGGAGCTGTTTTTT

d_gene: TRBD1
v_gene: TRBV15
len: 14
abundance: -
j_gene: TRBJ1-6
CDR3aa: CATSRGQGGSPLHF
CDR3nt: TGTGCCACCAGCAGGGGACAGGGAGGGTCACCCCTCCACTTT

d_gene: TRBD2
v_gene: TRBV28
len: 16
abundance: -
j_gene: TRBJ2-2
CDR3aa: CASTVAGGANTGELFF
CDR3nt: TGTGCCAGCACAGTAGCGGGAGGAGCAAACACCGGGGAGCTGTTTTTT

d_gene: TRBD1
v_gene: TRBV7-2
len: 15
abundance: -
j_gene: TRBJ1-1
CDR3aa: CASRGQGANTAEAFF
CDR3nt: TGTGCCAGCAGGGGACAGGGTGCTAATACTGCTGAAGCTTTCTTT

d_gene: -
v_gene: TRBV5-4
len: 15
abundance: -
j_gene: TRBJ1-5
CDR3aa: CASSLYGYSNQPQHF
CDR3nt: TGTGCCAGCAGCTTGTACGGGTATAGCAATCAGCCCCAGCATTTT

d_gene: -
v_gene: TRBV27
len: 15
abundance: few
j_gene: TRBJ1-5
CDR3aa: CASSLSAGFNQPQHF
CDR3nt: TGTGCCAGCAGTTTATCGGCGGGGTTCAATCAGCCCCAGCATTTT

d_gene: -
v_gene: TRBV4-1
len: 18
abundance: -
j_gene: TRBJ2-2
CDR3aa: CASSQGMAGLPNTGELFF
CDR3nt: TGCGCCAGCAGCCAAGGTATGGCGGGACTCCCGAACACCGGGGAGCTGTTTTTT

d_gene: -
v_gene: TRBV6-5
len: 13
abundance: -
j_gene: TRBJ2-3
CDR3aa: CASTDPSTDTQYF
CDR3nt: TGTGCCTCGACAGACCCTAGCACAGATACGCAGTATTTT

d_gene: -
v_gene: TRBV27
len: 13
abundance: -
j_gene: TRBJ1-1
CDR3aa: CATHAGGRGEAFF
CDR3nt: TGTGCCACCCATGCCGGGGGGAGAGGTGAAGCTTTCTTT

d_gene: TRBD1
v_gene: TRBV5-5
len: 13
abundance: -
j_gene: TRBJ1-5
CDR3aa: CASSLTGAQPQHF
CDR3nt: TGTGCCAGCAGCCTAACAGGGGCCCAGCCCCAGCATTTT

d_gene: TRBD1
v_gene: TRBV2
len: 12
abundance: -
j_gene: TRBJ2-4
CDR3aa: CASSGGGNIQYF
CDR3nt: TGTGCCAGCTCAGGGGGTGGAAACATTCAGTACTTC

d_gene: TRBD1
v_gene: TRBV6-1
len: 16
abundance: -
j_gene: TRBJ2-3
CDR3aa: CASSAPTGVLTDTQYF
CDR3nt: TGTGCCAGCAGTGCCCCCACAGGGGTCCTCACAGATACGCAGTATTTT

d_gene: -
v_gene: TRBV5-6
len: 12
abundance: -
j_gene: TRBJ2-3
CDR3aa: CASSPRLGTQYF
CDR3nt: TGTGCCAGCAGCCCTCGACTAGGCACGCAGTATTTT

d_gene: TRBD1
v_gene: TRBV2
len: 13
abundance: -
j_gene: TRBJ2-7
CDR3aa: CASSLQGVYEQYF
CDR3nt: TGTGCCAGCAGTTTACAGGGGGTATACGAGCAGTACTTC

d_gene: -
v_gene: TRBV4-3
len: 17
abundance: -
j_gene: TRBJ2-1
CDR3aa: CASSQGGGTELYNEQFF
CDR3nt: TGCGCCAGCAGCCAGGGAGGGGGGACCGAATTGTACAATGAGCAGTTCTTC

d_gene: -
v_gene: TRBV30
len: 14
abundance: -
j_gene: TRBJ1-6
CDR3aa: CAWSVVQGGSPLHF
CDR3nt: TGTGCCTGGAGTGTCGTTCAGGGAGGTTCACCCCTCCACTTT

d_gene: TRBD1
v_gene: TRBV6-2/TRBV6-3
len: 14
abundance: -
j_gene: TRBJ1-1
CDR3aa: CASSLDQGGTEAFF
CDR3nt: TGTGCCAGCAGCCTCGACCAGGGGGGAACTGAAGCTTTCTTT

d_gene: -
v_gene: TRBV27
len: 13
abundance: once
j_gene: TRBJ2-1
CDR3aa: CASSEEGDNEQFF
CDR3nt: TGTGCCAGCAGTGAGGAGGGCGACAATGAGCAGTTCTTC

d_gene: TRBD1
v_gene: TRBV18
len: 14
abundance: -
j_gene: TRBJ1-4
CDR3aa: CASSPGQGDEKLFF
CDR3nt: TGTGCCAGCTCACCGGGACAGGGTGATGAAAAACTGTTTTTT

d_gene: TRBD1
v_gene: TRBV28
len: 15
abundance: many
j_gene: TRBJ2-2
CDR3aa: CASSLGTGTTGELFF
CDR3nt: TGTGCCAGCAGTTTGGGGACAGGGACCACCGGGGAGCTGTTTTTT

d_gene: TRBD2
v_gene: TRBV7-9
len: 15
abundance: -
j_gene: TRBJ2-1
CDR3aa: CASSLSGTTYNEQFF
CDR3nt: TGTGCCAGCAGCTTAAGCGGGACCACCTACAATGAGCAGTTCTTC

d_gene: TRBD2
v_gene: TRBV6-5
len: 15
abundance: once
j_gene: TRBJ2-2
CDR3aa: CASSSGGLGTGELFF
CDR3nt: TGTGCCAGCAGTTCGGGGGGTCTCGGCACCGGGGAGCTGTTTTTT

d_gene: -
v_gene: TRBV28
len: 13
abundance: -
j_gene: TRBJ2-7
CDR3aa: CASRRSTGLGQYF
CDR3nt: TGTGCCAGCAGGCGTTCAACCGGTCTTGGGCAGTACTTC

d_gene: -
v_gene: TRBV3-1/TRBV3-2
len: 14
abundance: once
j_gene: TRBJ2-7
CDR3aa: CASSPPGAPGEQYF
CDR3nt: TGTGCCAGCAGCCCCCCAGGGGCCCCGGGGGAGCAGTACTTC

d_gene: -
v_gene: TRBV6-2/TRBV6-3
len: 13
abundance: -
j_gene: TRBJ2-2
CDR3aa: CASSYSDSLELFF
CDR3nt: TGTGCCAGCAGTTACTCGGACAGTTTGGAGCTGTTTTTT

d_gene: TRBD1
v_gene: TRBV6-5
len: 13
abundance: few
j_gene: TRBJ2-7
CDR3aa: CASSRGGQYEQYF
CDR3nt: TGTGCCAGCAGTCGAGGGGGCCAATACGAGCAGTACTTC

d_gene: -
v_gene: TRBV29-1
len: 15
abundance: -
j_gene: TRBJ2-7
CDR3aa: CSVEYGGPASYEQYF
CDR3nt: TGCAGCGTTGAGTATGGAGGACCAGCGTCCTACGAGCAGTACTTC

d_gene: TRBD1
v_gene: TRBV4-2
len: 15
abundance: -
j_gene: TRBJ2-3
CDR3aa: CASSQDTGGTDTQYF
CDR3nt: TGTGCCAGCAGCCAAGATACAGGGGGCACAGATACGCAGTATTTT

d_gene: -
v_gene: TRBV27
len: 15
abundance: -
j_gene: TRBJ1-1
CDR3aa: CASSLSGAGGTEAFF
CDR3nt: TGTGCCAGCAGTTTATCGGGGGCAGGAGGCACTGAAGCTTTCTTT

d_gene: TRBD2
v_gene: TRBV4-3
len: 17
abundance: few
j_gene: TRBJ2-7
CDR3aa: CASSQDAPGEGTYEQYF
CDR3nt: TGCGCCAGCAGCCAAGATGCCCCGGGGGAGGGTACCTACGAGCAGTACTTC

d_gene: -
v_gene: TRBV28
len: 13
abundance: -
j_gene: TRBJ1-5
CDR3aa: CASCLWGGGPQHF
CDR3nt: TGTGCCAGCTGTTTATGGGGGGGTGGGCCCCAGCATTTT

d_gene: -
v_gene: TRBV19
len: 14
abundance: -
j_gene: TRBJ2-5
CDR3aa: CASSIDAVEKTQYF
CDR3nt: TGTGCCAGTAGTATAGACGCAGTTGAAAAGACCCAGTACTTC

d_gene: -
v_gene: TRBV6-5
len: 14
abundance: -
j_gene: TRBJ2-2
CDR3aa: CASNPDWSTGELFF
CDR3nt: TGTGCCAGCAATCCGGACTGGAGCACCGGGGAGCTGTTTTTT

d_gene: TRBD2
v_gene: TRBV19
len: 16
abundance: -
j_gene: TRBJ2-7
CDR3aa: CASSGGLAGNSYEQYF
CDR3nt: TGTGCCAGTAGCGGGGGACTAGCGGGAAACTCCTACGAGCAGTACTTC